This TCR beta chain derives from a study of metastatic and nonmetastatic thyroid tumors. Via MiXCR, TCRdb re-called the PCR reads. The data contain about 33,000 clones, about a sixth of them singletons. CDR1 is LGHNA and CDR2 is YSLEER in the germline V gene. Trimming took 0 bases from V and 8 from J; bases not matched to a gene: 1. This CDR3 spans 13 amino acids. All patients reached thyroid surgery having received no treatment beforehand. V is TRBV4-3 and J is TRBJ2-4; 7 bases line up with TRBD2. The TCR comes from a male donor with papillary thyroid cancer or a benign thyroid nodule (not recorded which). Some clones in this sample may be carry-over from other donors' samples. Input material: blood. The CDR3 bases are TGCGCCAGCAGCCAAGACCTAGCGGACATTCAGTACTTC. Residues: CASSQDLADIQYF.